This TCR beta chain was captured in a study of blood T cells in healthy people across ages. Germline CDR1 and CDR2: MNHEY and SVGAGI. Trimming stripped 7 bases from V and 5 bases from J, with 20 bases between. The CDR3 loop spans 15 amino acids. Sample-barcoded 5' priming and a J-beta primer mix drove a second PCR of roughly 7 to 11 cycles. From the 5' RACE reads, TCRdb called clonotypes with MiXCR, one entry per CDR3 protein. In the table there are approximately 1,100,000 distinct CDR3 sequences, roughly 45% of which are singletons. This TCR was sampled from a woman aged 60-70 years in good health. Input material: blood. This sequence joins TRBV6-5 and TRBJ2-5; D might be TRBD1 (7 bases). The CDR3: CASTASGGKRETQYF. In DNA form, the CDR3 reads TGTGCCAGCACTGCGTCAGGGGGGAAACGGGAGACCCAGTACTTC.